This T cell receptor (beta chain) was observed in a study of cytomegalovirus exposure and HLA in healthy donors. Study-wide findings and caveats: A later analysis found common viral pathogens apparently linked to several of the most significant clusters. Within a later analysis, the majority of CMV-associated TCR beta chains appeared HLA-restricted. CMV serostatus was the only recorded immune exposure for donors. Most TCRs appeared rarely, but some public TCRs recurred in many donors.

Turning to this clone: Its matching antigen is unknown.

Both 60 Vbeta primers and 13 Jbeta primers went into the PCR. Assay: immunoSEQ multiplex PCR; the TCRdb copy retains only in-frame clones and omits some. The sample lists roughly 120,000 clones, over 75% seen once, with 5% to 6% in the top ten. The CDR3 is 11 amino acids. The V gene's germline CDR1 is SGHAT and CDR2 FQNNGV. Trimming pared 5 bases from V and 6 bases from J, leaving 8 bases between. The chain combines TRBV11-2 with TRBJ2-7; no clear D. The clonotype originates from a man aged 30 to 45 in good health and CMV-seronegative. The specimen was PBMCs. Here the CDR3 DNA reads TGTGCCAGCAGCCCTGGCGGCGAGCAGTACTTC. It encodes CASSPGGEQYF.